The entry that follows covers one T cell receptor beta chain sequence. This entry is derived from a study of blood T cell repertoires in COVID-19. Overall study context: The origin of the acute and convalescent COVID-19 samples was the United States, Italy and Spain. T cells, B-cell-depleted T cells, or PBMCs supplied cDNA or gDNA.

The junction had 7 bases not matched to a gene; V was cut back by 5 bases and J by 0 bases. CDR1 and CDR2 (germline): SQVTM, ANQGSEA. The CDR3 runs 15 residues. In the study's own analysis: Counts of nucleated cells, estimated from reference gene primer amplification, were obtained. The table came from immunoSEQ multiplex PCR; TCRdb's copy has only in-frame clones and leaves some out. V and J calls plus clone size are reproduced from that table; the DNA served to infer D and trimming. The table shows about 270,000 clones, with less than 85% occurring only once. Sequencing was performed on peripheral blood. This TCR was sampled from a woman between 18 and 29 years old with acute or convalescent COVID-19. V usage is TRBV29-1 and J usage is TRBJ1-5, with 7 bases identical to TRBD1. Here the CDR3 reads CSVWDSNYSNQPQHF. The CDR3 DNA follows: TGCAGCGTTTGGGACAGCAACTATAGCAATCAGCCCCAGCATTTT.